This T cell receptor (beta chain) derives from a study of radiation and T cells in renal cell carcinoma (dated by TCRdb to 2018 to 2020). In terms of the full investigation: Samples came from a clinical trial, in which primary renal cell carcinomas received 15 Gy stereotactic body radiation therapy followed by nephrectomy 4 weeks later. In total, 50 to 60 samples, comprising 26 tumors and some 27 peripheral blood samples, were subjected to TCR beta sequencing. Across all 50 or so samples, several million unique CDR3 nucleotide sequences encoding 2.5 million to 3 million unique CDR3 amino acid sequences were identified.

TCR beta libraries were generated from genomic DNA with the immunoSEQ kit, following the manufacturer's recommendations. To prepare the libraries, a first multiplex PCR with proprietary primers was run, followed by a second PCR that added unique barcodes, and a bead cleanup was done after each round. Each sample batch included a kit-provided positive control reaction and a negative control reaction. The final libraries were assessed on an Agilent 4200 TapeStation D1000 ScreenTape, pooled by volume, and quantified by qPCR. An Illumina NextSeq500 fitted with a MidOutput 150-cycle cartridge performed the sequencing, running 156 Read1 cycles and 15 Index1 cycles with the kit's custom primers. The pooled library was loaded at approximately 1 pM, with a 20% PhiX control spiked in. Per the original workflow: Vendor-processed data were analyzed in R, and a clonotype was defined as all T cells sharing the same CDR3 nucleotide sequence. For clone abundance analyses, frequencies were normalized to the 10,000 most abundant clones in each sample. Public T cell clones, averaging fewer than five per sample, were removed before analysis. A difference in abundance of at least 32-fold between compartments was used to define tumor-enriched and baseline blood-enriched clonotypes. A beta-binomial differential abundance model was applied to find clonotypes that expanded or contracted between blood time points. The Baroni-Urbani and Buser coefficient was used to measure tumor-blood repertoire similarity, and groups were compared with two-tailed Wilcoxon tests in R. Not all clones reach the TCRdb copy of this immuneACCESS table, which keeps in-frame sequences only. Checked studies attribute under half of the gap to unresolved V genes and leave the rest unexplained. That table gives V, J and clone size, and the DNA gave D and trimming. Across this sample there are some 150,000 clones, with less than 85% seen only once. Roughly a quarter of the sample goes to the ten largest clones.

For this clone: No antigen is known for it. Base qualities are not provided; no much larger clone lies one nucleotide away.

The time point label corresponds to: baseline pretreatment blood. The treatment or condition label here, explained by the study, means: 15 Gy SBRT to primary tumor, nephrectomy 4 weeks later. To follow tumor-enriched clonotypes, serial peripheral blood was collected from radiation-treated patients at baseline and at 2 weeks and 4 weeks after SBRT. All patients had renal cell carcinoma with clear cell pathology. The QIAamp DNA Blood Mini Kit (Qiagen) was used to prepare genomic DNA for TCR sequencing. The analyses included just those samples that passed every quality control check. V and J lose 2 bases and 0 bases, and a span of 8 bases separates them. The CDR3 sequence holds 16 residues, the cysteine and phenylalanine included. The retained sequence is limited to the CDR3, 48 bases, with the frame set at the first base. CDR1 and CDR2, looked up from the germline V gene, are KGHSH and LQKENI. Paper-wide results and their limitations: Changes in the blood repertoire were not tracked past 4 weeks after treatment. In blood, the top tumor clonotypes increased from baseline to 2 weeks after radiation and then shrank by 4 weeks, which suggests a temporary expansion of tumor-resident clones. No pretreatment tumor biopsies were available, so the baseline intratumoral presence of clonotypes could not be determined. Effects of radiation dose or scheduling on the TCR repertoire could not be addressed with the single-armed trial design.

The chain was built from TRBV18 and TRBJ2-6, with the D gene not clear enough to name. The sample consisted of blood, taken from a patient whose treatment included radiotherapy and nephrectomy. This clonotype originated in a woman between 50 and 59 years old with renal cell carcinoma. The CDR3 protein: CASSPNQISGANVLTF. The DNA sequence is given as TGTGCCAGCTCACCAAATCAGATCTCTGGGGCCAACGTCCTGACTTTC.